These T cell receptor beta chains were read from a single sample in a study of T cells in Graves' hyperthyroidism and ophthalmopathy. TCRdb reprocessed the multiplex PCR reads with MiXCR, giving one entry per CDR3 protein. Of 600,000 to 900,000 distinct CDR3 sequences in the sample, around 15% were seen once. The specimen sequenced was blood. The source is a man younger than 35 with Graves' hyperthyroidism. The CDR3 runs from the conserved cysteine through the conserved F or W. D genes are given only for firm matches. Clone size is not always given. Where it is, it says once, few, many or a class for expanded clones.

v_call	d_call	j_call	clone_size	cdr3_aa	cdr3_nt
TRBV29-1	TRBD2	TRBJ2-1	many	CSAHLAGGNEQFF	TGCAGCGCTCACCTTGCGGGGGGCAATGAGCAGTTCTTC
TRBV20-1	-	TRBJ2-3	many	CSAIGQGRADTQYF	TGCAGTGCTATTGGGCAGGGGAGAGCAGATACGCAGTATTTT
TRBV9	TRBD2	TRBJ2-2	-	CASSPRTSPTGELFF	TGTGCCAGCAGCCCCCGGACTAGCCCCACCGGGGAGCTGTTTTTT
TRBV7-9	-	TRBJ1-1	few	CASSSDSSPDTKAFF	TGTGCCAGCAGCTCGGACAGTAGTCCTGACACTAAAGCTTTCTTT
TRBV2	-	TRBJ1-6	many	CASRVPTGRWNSPLHF	TGTGCCAGCAGGGTACCGACGGGGCGGTGGAATTCACCCCTCCACTTT
TRBV28	-	TRBJ2-7	many	CATEGGTGNEQYF	TGTGCCACCGAAGGGGGAACCGGGAACGAGCAGTACTTC
TRBV3-1	-	TRBJ2-4	many	CASSRSTIPGDIQYF	TGTGCCAGCAGCCGAAGCACGATACCTGGGGACATTCAGTACTTC
TRBV6-2/TRBV6-3	-	TRBJ2-5	-	CASSISRQETQYF	TGTGCCAGCAGTATAAGTAGGCAAGAGACCCAGTACTTC
TRBV12-3/TRBV12-4	-	TRBJ1-4	-	CASSLGQTRTKLFF	TGTGCCAGCAGTTTGGGGCAGACCCGAACAAAACTGTTTTTT
TRBV6-1	-	TRBJ1-2	many	CASSSSASGGYGYTF	TGTGCCAGCAGTAGCTCGGCCTCTGGCGGATATGGCTACACCTTC